The subject of this entry is one T cell receptor gamma chain. No antigen is known for it. The sample belongs to a study of Vδ1+ human thymocytes. Study results and caveats: The authors advised highly purified populations and single-cell validation. Unlike peripheral blood Vdelta1+ controls, thymic delta-chain sequences included roughly 22% Vdelta2 and few Vdelta3. Thymic TRG and TRD repertoires appeared highly polyclonal, with Gaussian CDR3 length distributions.

Germline lookup yields CDR1 GITISATS and CDR2 ISYDGTV (reference sequence). V was clipped by 1 base and J by 9 bases; unmatched bases: 6. The CDR3 extends over 12 amino acids. The sorted cells were CD3+ Vdelta1+ Vdelta2- thymocytes from alphabeta-depleted thymus. Sorted Vdelta1+ thymocytes were about 97% to 99.6% pure. Sequences come from RNA converted to cDNA by reverse transcription. CDR3 amplicons came from multiplex PCR with pooled V-gene forward and constant-region reverse primers. TCRdb reanalysed the multiplex PCR reads via CATT. The profile shows about 22,000 gamma-chain clones, roughly an eighth of them singletons.

V and J are TRGV9 and TRGJ1 or TRGJ2. What was sequenced was Vdelta1+ gamma-delta thymocytes from the thymus. Documented subset: FACS-sorted CD3+ TCRalphabeta- TCRVdelta1+ TCRVdelta2- thymocytes. The clonotype originates from a child under two years old who had congenital heart surgery. The CDR3 sequence: CALWEVPIKKLF. The CDR3 nucleotides read TGTGCCTTGTGGGAGGTCCCAATTAAGAAACTCTTT.